Detailed here is one T cell receptor (beta chain). It lacks a known antigen. There are no base qualities to consult, and no much larger clone falls within one base. Per the germline V gene, MNHEY is the CDR1 and SVGAGI is the CDR2. Spanning cysteine to phenylalanine, the CDR3 consists of 13 amino acids. Solely the CDR3 DNA is kept, with 39 bases framed from the first base. V and J lose 6 bases and 1 base, and a span of 9 bases separates them. Explained via the paper, the treatment or condition label denotes: around 19 received Ad26.COV2.S at low or high dose, single or two shots; about 5 received placebo; per-sample allocation not given. Repertoires of vaccine and placebo recipients were sequenced from samples collected on day 63 after the first injection. In Cohort 1b, about two dozen adults aged 18-55 years were enrolled at a single site in Boston, USA, between 29 July and 7 August 2020. Ad26.COV2.S was a replication-incompetent adenovirus type 26 vector that expressed a prefusion-stabilized SARS-CoV-2 spike protein derived from the original Wuhan strain.

This sample was taken from a study of Ad26.COV2.S vaccination and SARS-CoV-2 variants (dated by TCRdb to the early 2020s). In the study overall: Vaccine-arm donors came from COV1001, a multicentre, randomized, double-blind, placebo-controlled phase I-IIa trial of Ad26.COV2.S in healthy adults. Throughout the experiments and outcome assessment, investigators stayed blinded to trial group allocation. The specificity and breadth of SARS-CoV-2-reactive T cell receptors after Ad26.COV2.S vaccination were assessed by TCRbeta repertoire sequencing. The TCR-sequenced set comprised around 32 samples: some 19 Ad26.COV2.S vaccine recipients, 5 placebo recipients and 8 SARS-CoV-2 convalescent individuals. Ad26.COV2.S was given intramuscularly at 5x10^10 or 1x10^11 viral particles, as a single shot or as two shots 56 days apart. Trial participants were randomized into five groups of five: low-dose or high-dose Ad26.COV2.S given once or twice, or placebo on both occasions. Findings and caveats that apply to the study as a whole: After vaccination, substantial breadth of spike-specific CD8+ and CD4+ T cell responses was reported. Compared with placebo recipients, Ad26.COV2.S recipients showed higher spike-specific TCR breadth (P = 0.0014). Non-spike TCR breadth was comparable between vaccine and placebo recipients, consistent with the vaccine containing only spike. The study was not powered to compare responses between vaccine doses or regimens. The authors noted that total T cell responses may have been underestimated by the TCR breadth and depth analyses.

TCRbeta CDR3 regions were sequenced with the immunoSEQ Assay. After extraction, genomic DNA underwent amplification by bias-controlled multiplex PCR, followed by high-throughput sequencing. Per the original workflow: To quantify the absolute abundance of each unique TCRbeta CDR3 region, sequences were collapsed and filtered. T cell fraction was estimated by normalizing TCRbeta template counts to usable DNA, which was measured by amplifying reference genes present in all nucleated cells. Repertoire TCRs were annotated as SARS-CoV-2-specific by exact matching of V gene, CDR3 amino acid sequence and J gene to a known reactive TCR set. MIRA supplied the reference SARS-CoV-2 TCR set, which was filtered for enrichment in COVID-19-positive ImmuneCODE repertoires so that public or cross-reactive TCRs were removed. Using the MIRA antigens, annotated TCRs were further analysed by specific ORF or by position within an ORF. Breadth was defined as annotated unique rearrangements over total unique productive rearrangements; depth was the summed frequency of those rearrangements. Group comparisons of TCR breadth used two-sided Wilcoxon rank-sum tests. TCRdb mirrors the immuneACCESS table, restricted to in-frame sequences. Some clones are absent from its copies; in checked studies, under half trace to an unresolved V gene, and the reason for the others is unknown. V and J calls plus clone size are reproduced from that table; the DNA served to infer D and trimming. The sample table holds about 400,000 clones, of which 80% to 90% were seen once. Together, the top ten hold 7.4% of the sample.

This clonotype was sampled from a person between 18 and 65 years old who received the Ad26.COV2.S COVID-19 vaccine or a placebo. Sequencing used peripheral blood, obtained in a trial of Ad26.COV2.S vaccine versus placebo. The chain is encoded by TRBV6-5 joined to TRBJ1-1; no D segment can be confidently identified. The CDR3 reads as follows: CASSSQRNTEAFF. The nucleotide sequence reads TGTGCCAGCAGCTCACAAAGGAACACTGAAGCTTTCTTT.